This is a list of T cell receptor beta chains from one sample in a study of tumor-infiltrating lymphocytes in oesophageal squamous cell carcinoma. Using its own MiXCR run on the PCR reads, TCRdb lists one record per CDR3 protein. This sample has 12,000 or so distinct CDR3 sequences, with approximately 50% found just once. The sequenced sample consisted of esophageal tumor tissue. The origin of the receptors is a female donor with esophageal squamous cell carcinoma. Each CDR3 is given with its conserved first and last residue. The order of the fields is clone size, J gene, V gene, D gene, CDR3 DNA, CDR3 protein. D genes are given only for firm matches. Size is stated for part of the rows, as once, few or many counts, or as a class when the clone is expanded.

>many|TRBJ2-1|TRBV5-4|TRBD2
TGTGCCAGCAGCTTCCGACTAGCGGGGGGCACCTACAATGAGCAGTTCTTC
CASSFRLAGGTYNEQFF
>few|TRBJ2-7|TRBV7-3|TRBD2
TGTGCCAGCAGCCCGCGTGGGCGGGAGTATGACGAGCAGTACTTC
CASSPRGREYDEQYF
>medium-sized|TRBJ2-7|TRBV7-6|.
TGTGCCAGCAGCTTAAATGTGGCCTACGAGCAGTACTTC
CASSLNVAYEQYF
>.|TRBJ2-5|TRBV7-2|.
TGTGCCAGCAGCTTAGCACCCCGTTCCGGGGGCCAGTACTTC
CASSLAPRSGGQYF
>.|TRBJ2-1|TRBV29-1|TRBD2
TGCAGCGTTATAGATGAAAGCGGGGCTACCTACGAGCAGTTCTTC
CSVIDESGATYEQFF
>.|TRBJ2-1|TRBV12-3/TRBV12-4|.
TGTGCCAGCAGTTTAGGGACTGGCGACTACAATGAGCAGTTCTTC
CASSLGTGDYNEQFF
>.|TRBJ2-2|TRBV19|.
TGTGCCAGTAGTGGGGTGGTCGGAAGGAGCACCGGGGAGCTGTTTTTT
CASSGVVGRSTGELFF
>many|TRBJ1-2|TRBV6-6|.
TGTGCCAGCAGTTACCCCCACCGGAGGGGGGCCTATGGCTACACCTTC
CASSYPHRRGAYGYTF
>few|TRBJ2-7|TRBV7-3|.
TGTGCCAGCAGCTCGGGACCAACCTACGAGCAGTACTTC
CASSSGPTYEQYF
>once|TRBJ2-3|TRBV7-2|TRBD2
TGTGCCAGCAGACTAGCGGGAGGGGATACGCAGTATTTT
CASRLAGGDTQYF
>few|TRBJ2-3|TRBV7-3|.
TGTGCCAGCAGCCTATTGGGGGTTCAGCGGGCCCGCACAGATACGCAGTATTTT
CASSLLGVQRARTDTQYF
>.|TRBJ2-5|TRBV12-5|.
TGTGCTAGTGGGAAGGAGGGACTCCGACAAGAGACCCAGTACTTC
CASGKEGLRQETQYF
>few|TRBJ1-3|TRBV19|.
TGTGCCAGTAGTATAGCGTTACAGGTTCGCTCTGGAAACACCATATATTTT
CASSIALQVRSGNTIYF
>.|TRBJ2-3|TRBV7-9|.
TGTGCCTCCGCGGCCCCCGGTGGGGGGAATACGCAGTATTTT
CASAAPGGGNTQYF
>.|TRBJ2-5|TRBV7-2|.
TGTGCCAGCAGCTCGACGCGGGGAGTCCAAGAGACCCAGTACTTC
CASSSTRGVQETQYF
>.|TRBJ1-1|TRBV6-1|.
TGTGCCAGCAAAAGGAGCAGGGCGGGGGTAGCTTTCTTT
CASKRSRAGVAFF
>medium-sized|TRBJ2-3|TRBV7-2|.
TGTGCCAGCAGCGAAACCGGGACCGCAGTCCATACGCAGTATTTT
CASSETGTAVHTQYF
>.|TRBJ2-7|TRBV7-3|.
TGTGCCAGCAGCTTACGGGTCCCATACGAGCAGTACTTC
CASSLRVPYEQYF
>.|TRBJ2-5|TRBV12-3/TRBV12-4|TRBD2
TGTGCCAGCAGCTCCCCGGGGGGACTAGCGGGACTTGGAGAGACCCAGTACTTC
CASSSPGGLAGLGETQYF
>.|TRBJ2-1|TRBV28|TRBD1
TGTGCCAGCAGTCGAGCCCGACAGGGGAAGAATGAGCAGTTCTTC
CASSRARQGKNEQFF
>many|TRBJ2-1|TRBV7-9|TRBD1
TGTGCCAGCATCTCGACAGGGGGCAATGAGCAGTTCTTC
CASISTGGNEQFF
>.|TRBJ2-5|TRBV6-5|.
TGTGCCAGCAGTGAAGAAGGTCCCCAGATCAGGGGTGAGACCCAGTACTTC
CASSEEGPQIRGETQYF
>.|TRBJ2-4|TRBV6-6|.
TGTGCCAGCAGTTACTCAGCCGGGACTGGCAACATTCAGTACTTC
CASSYSAGTGNIQYF
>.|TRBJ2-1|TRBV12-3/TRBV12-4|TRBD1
TGTGCCAGCAGTGGTCAGGGACAGGGGATCAATGAGCAGTTCTTC
CASSGQGQGINEQFF
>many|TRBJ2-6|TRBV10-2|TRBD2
TGCGCCAGCATCGGACTAGCGGGAGGGCCCTCTGGGGCCAACGTCCTGACTTTC
CASIGLAGGPSGANVLTF
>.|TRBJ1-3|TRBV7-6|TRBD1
TGTGCCAGCAGCCAACGGACAGGGATCTCTGGAAACACCATATATTTT
CASSQRTGISGNTIYF
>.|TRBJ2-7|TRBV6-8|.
TGTGCCAGCAATCAGTGGACCTACGAGCAGTACTTC
CASNQWTYEQYF
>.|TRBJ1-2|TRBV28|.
TGTGCCAGCAGTTTGTCAGGGTCGGAAGACTACACCTTC
CASSLSGSEDYTF
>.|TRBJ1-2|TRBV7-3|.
TGTGCCAGCAGCTTATTCGGCGGGACTCCCCATCAATCTAACTATGGCTACACCTTC
CASSLFGGTPHQSNYGYTF
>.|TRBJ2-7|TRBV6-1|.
TGTGCCAGCGGCCTGGCGGCCTACGAGCAGTACTTC
CASGLAAYEQYF